This T cell receptor beta chain was sequenced in a study of post-analysis software for immune sequencing data. The authors incorporated unique molecular identifiers into the TCR beta cDNA libraries. TCRdb passed the PCR reads through MiXCR, listing each CDR3 protein once. This sample yields 150,000 to 200,000 distinct CDR3 sequences, of which around 36% are seen a single time; 28% belongs to the top ten. Per the germline V gene, CDR1 is DFQATT and CDR2 is SNEGSKA (reference sequence). This CDR3 spans 13 amino acids. Trimming stripped 5 bases from V and 0 bases from J, with 10 bases between. This material consisted of blood, taken after autologous hematopoietic stem cell transplantation. The receptor comes from a girl aged 10 to 17 with multiple sclerosis. The chain links TRBV20-1 to TRBJ2-5; possibly TRBD1 for D (5 bases). CDR3 amino acids: CSAQDKDQETQYF. CDR3 bases: TGCAGTGCTCAGGACAAAGACCAAGAGACCCAGTACTTC.